This T cell receptor beta chain was captured by sequencing in a study of identical twins. The germline V and J ends were trimmed by 1 base and 0 bases, with 7 bases remaining between them. Looked up from germline, CDR1 is SGHRS and CDR2 is YFSETQ. The CDR3 loop spans 14 amino acids. Study results and limitations: Out-of-frame beta sequences exhibited a weaker degree of excess twin sharing.

This clonotype was observed a handful of times. The antigen is undetermined. Each CDR3 protein gets one entry after TCRdb re-called the 5' RACE reads with MiXCR. The sample includes fewer than 550,000 distinct CDR3 sequences, approximately 16% of them seen just once. The same sample was also studied in work on yellow fever vaccine responses in identical twins.

The specimen sequenced was CD4+ T cells sorted from blood. V and J are TRBV5-1 and TRBJ1-1; the D is unclear. The clonotype originates from a woman under 30 in good health. CDR3 bases: TGCGCCAGCAGCTTGTTCAGCATGAACACTGAAGCTTTCTTT. This encodes CASSLFSMNTEAFF.